The 32 T cell receptor beta chains given below trace back to one sample, sequenced in a study of regulatory T cells in long-lasting Graves disease. Time point noted: persistent/refractory GD, antithyroid drugs over 5 years with positive TRAb. RNA extracted from PBMCs served as the sequencing template. For TCR beta, libraries came from iRepertoire HTBI primers and Arm-PCR of CDR3 regions. TCRdb analysed the multiplex PCR reads with MiXCR anew, one entry per CDR3 protein. The sample contains 400,000 or so distinct CDR3 sequences, 23% of which appear only once. The material was peripheral blood mononuclear cells (PBMCs), obtained when the disease was refractory, from a patient treated with antithyroid drugs. The receptors originated from a female donor with Graves disease.

The genes are TRBV7-2 and TRBJ2-7, with 8 bases matching TRBD2. Germline lookup yields CDR1 SGHTA and CDR2 FQGNSA. The V gene end was trimmed by 5 bases and the J gene end by 5 bases; junction bases not matched to a gene: 11. This CDR3 is built from 15 residues. This CDR3 reads CASSTRTSSKNEQYF. CDR3 coding DNA: TGTGCCAGCAGCACCAGGACTAGCTCCAAAAACGAGCAGTACTTC.

J is TRBJ2-6 and V is TRBV7-2; possibly TRBD1 for D (5 bases). V lost 7 bases and J 0 bases, leaving 10 bases between the germline ends. The CDR3 spans 15 residues. Per the germline V gene, CDR1 is SGHTA and CDR2 is FQGNSA. The CDR3 DNA follows: TGTGCCAGCAACGCAGGGAACTCTGGGGCCAACGTCCTGACTTTC. It specifies CASNAGNSGANVLTF.

The genes are TRBV24-1 and TRBJ2-5; D not certain. Germline CDR1 and CDR2: KGHDR and SFDVKD. The V gene lost 1 base and the J gene lost 5 bases, with 4 bases spanning the gap. The CDR3 length is 12 residues. CDR3: CATSDLRETQYF. Here the CDR3 DNA reads TGTGCCACCAGTGATTTAAGGGAGACCCAGTACTTC.

This clonotype was seen many times. The chain combines TRBV28 with TRBJ1-5, with D uncertain. V lost 5 bases, J lost 3 bases, and 11 bases lay in between. Germline CDR1 reads MDHEN; CDR2 reads SYDVKM. The CDR3 spans 14 residues. This CDR3 is CASSLRAVNQPQHF. The DNA for the CDR3 is TGTGCCAGCAGTCTCCGGGCCGTCAATCAGCCCCAGCATTTT.

The V gene is TRBV20-1, the J gene TRBJ1-2; D call uncertain. The CDR3 is made up of 12 amino acids. Trimming removed 6 bases at V and 1 base at J, with 9 bases between. Germline CDR1 is DFQATT and CDR2 is SNEGSKA (reference sequence). The CDR3 is CSAPRVNYGYTF. CDR3 DNA: TGCAGTGCCCCTAGGGTTAACTATGGCTACACCTTC.

CDR3 nucleotides: TGTGCCAGCAGGGGGGGTAGCGGACAAGAGACCCAGTACTTC. Translation: CASRGGSGQETQYF. The chain uses TRBV2 and TRBJ2-5, with D perhaps TRBD2 (6 bases). The CDR3 is made up of 14 amino acids. Germline CDR1 and CDR2: SNHLY and FYNNEI. V lost 6 bases and J 2 bases, leaving 13 bases between the germline ends.

This chain links TRBV6-4 with TRBJ2-1; D might be TRBD1 (5 bases). From germline, CDR1 is MRHNA and CDR2 SNTAGT. The CDR3 is 12 amino acids. Deletions cut 6 bases from V and 9 bases from J, with 12 bases between. CDR3 nucleotides: TGTGCCAGCAGACATAGACAGCTTGAGCAGTTCTTC. Its protein is CASRHRQLEQFF.

This clonotype was seen a handful of times. The genes are TRBV20-1 and TRBJ2-5, with a tentative D call TRBD2 (6 bases). V lost 3 bases and J lost 5, with 13 bases in between. The CDR3 sequence is 13 residues long. The germline V gene has CDR1 DFQATT and CDR2 SNEGSKA (reference sequence). CDR3 nucleotide sequence: TGCAGTGCTAGTTCGGAGGGCCTGGAGACCCAGTACTTC. It codes for CSASSEGLETQYF.

This clonotype was recorded at least ten times. J is TRBJ1-2 and V is TRBV6-1, with D tentatively TRBD1 (6 bases). In germline, CDR1 is MNHNS, CDR2 SASEGT. Trimming took 6 bases from V and 8 from J, leaving 19 bases between them. The CDR3 is 14 residues long. CDR3 residues: CASRISVNREGYTF. CDR3 coding DNA: TGTGCCAGCAGAATCAGTGTAAACAGGGAAGGCTACACCTTC.

In its sample, this clonotype was seen many times. The rearrangement uses TRBV28 and TRBJ1-5; D might be TRBD1 (5 bases). V lost 8 bases to trimming and J lost 7 bases, with 15 bases between them. Germline V gene data show CDR1 as MDHEN and CDR2 as SYDVKM. The length of the CDR3 is 13 residues. CDR3 DNA sequence: TGTGCCAGCTGGGGGGGGAAGGAGCAGCCCCAGCATTTT. It is translated as CASWGGKEQPQHF.

In its sample, this clonotype was seen a few times. The V call is TRBV7-9, the J call TRBJ2-7; 8 nucleotides match TRBD2. The J segment lost 5 bases and the V segment lost 5 bases, leaving 8 bases of the junction unmatched. CDR1 is SEHNR and CDR2 is FQNEAQ in the germline V gene (reference sequence). The CDR3 length is 14 residues. The CDR3 DNA is TGTGCCAGCAGCGGCCTAGCGGGTAGGAACGAGCAGTACTTC. Translating it yields CASSGLAGRNEQYF. Full variable domain (outside the CDR3, taken from reference TRBV7-9 and TRBJ2-7): DTGVSQNPRHKITKRGQNVTFRCDPISEHNRLYWYRQTLGQGPEFLTYFQNEAQLEKSRLLSDRFSAERPKGSFSTLEIQRTEQGDSAMYLCASSGLAGRNEQYFGPGTRLTVT.

The genes are TRBV15 and TRBJ2-1, with a weak D call TRBD2 (5 bases). Germline V gene data show CDR1 as LNHNV and CDR2 as YYDKDF (reference sequence). CDR3 length equals 16 residues. With 5 bases removed from V and 0 bases from J, the gap between germline ends came to 14 bases. CDR3 bases: TGTGCCACCAGCCGCAAGCGGAAGAGCTCCTACAATGAGCAGTTCTTC. The encoded protein is CATSRKRKSSYNEQFF.

This clonotype occurred many times. The chain employs TRBV12-3 or TRBV12-4 and TRBJ1-1; D remains ambiguous. The V end was cut by 3 bases, the J end by 2 bases, with 7 bases between. The CDR3 length is 13 residues. The CDR3 region is CASSFRTNTEAFF. In DNA, the CDR3 is TGTGCCAGCAGTTTTAGGACCAACACTGAAGCTTTCTTT.

This chain uses TRBV6-5 with TRBJ2-2; D is ambiguous. The CDR3 has 16 amino acids. The germline gives CDR1 MNHEY, CDR2 SVGAGI. Trimming shortened V by 2 bases and J by 0 bases, and 10 bases separated the two germline ends. This chain's CDR3 is CASSYGWATNTGELFF. CDR3 in DNA: TGTGCCAGCAGTTACGGGTGGGCAACGAACACCGGGGAGCTGTTTTTT.

This clonotype was observed a handful of times. The chain links TRBV5-1 to TRBJ1-1; 7 bases are shared with TRBD1. Germline CDR1 and CDR2: SGHRS and YFSETQ. The CDR3 loop spans 11 amino acids. Losses at the gene ends were 4 bases for V and 9 bases for J; bases not matched to a gene: 3. For the CDR3, the DNA is TGCGCCAGCAGCGCACAGGGGAAAGCTTTCTTT. This gives the protein CASSAQGKAFF. The entire variable domain, with the rest obtained from reference TRBV5-1 and TRBJ1-1, is as follows: KAGVTQTPRYLIKTRGQQVTLSCSPISGHRSVSWYQQTPGQGLQFLFEYFSETQRNKGNFPGRFSGRQFSNSRSEMNVSTLELGDSALYLCASSAQGKAFFGQGTRLTVV.

This CDR3 is CASSSGLGPAFQVETQYF. CDR3 DNA: TGCGCCAGCAGCTCGGGGTTAGGACCAGCATTCCAAGTGGAGACCCAGTACTTC. The chain recombines TRBV5-1 with TRBJ2-5; tentatively, D is TRBD2 (5 bases). Trimming removed 3 bases from V and 5 bases from J, with 26 bases in between. Germline CDR1 SGHRS, CDR2 YFSETQ. This CDR3 has 18 residues. Combining the CDR3 with reference TRBV5-1 and TRBJ2-5 gives the whole variable domain KAGVTQTPRYLIKTRGQQVTLSCSPISGHRSVSWYQQTPGQGLQFLFEYFSETQRNKGNFPGRFSGRQFSNSRSEMNVSTLELGDSALYLCASSSGLGPAFQVETQYFGPGTRLLVL.

This clonotype has at least ten counts. The chain joins TRBV12-3 or TRBV12-4 to TRBJ1-2; D might be TRBD1 (5 bases). Trimming shortened V by 5 bases and J by 3 bases, and 13 bases separated the two germline ends. The CDR3 is made up of 14 amino acids. The CDR3 protein is CASSQTRDDYGYTF. CDR3 in DNA: TGTGCCAGCAGTCAAACAAGGGACGACTATGGCTACACCTTC.

There are many counts of this clonotype. The rearrangement joins TRBV29-1 to TRBJ2-7; perhaps TRBD1 as D (6 bases). This CDR3 spans 15 amino acids. Germline V gene sequence: CDR1 SQVTM, CDR2 ANQGSEA. Deletions cut 1 base from V and 3 bases from J, with 16 bases between. Written as DNA, the CDR3 is TGCAGCGTTGAAGGTCGGACAGACAAGAGCTACGAGCAGTACTTC. Residues: CSVEGRTDKSYEQYF.

The rearrangement links TRBV2 to TRBJ2-2; D is possibly TRBD2 (6 bases). V was pared by 5 bases and J by 0 bases, with 13 bases between. Per germline, CDR1 SNHLY and CDR2 FYNNEI. The CDR3 covers 16 residues. This CDR3 reads CASSRRAGANTGELFF. The CDR3, as DNA: TGTGCCAGCAGTAGACGAGCGGGCGCGAACACCGGGGAGCTGTTTTTT.

Only one count was recorded for this clonotype. This chain uses TRBV7-2 with TRBJ2-7, with 10 bases that match TRBD2. There are 16 residues in the CDR3. The germline V gene has CDR1 SGHTA and CDR2 FQGNSA. Germline trimming cut 5 bases from V and 3 bases from J; bases unmatched to any gene: 10. This chain's CDR3 is CASSPGAGGFLYEQYF. CDR3 DNA sequence: TGTGCCAGCAGCCCGGGAGCGGGAGGGTTCCTCTACGAGCAGTACTTC.

V gene TRBV11-2 combines with J gene TRBJ1-3; a weak D match, TRBD1 (5 bases). Germline V gives CDR1 SGHAT, CDR2 FQNNGV. Trimming removed 4 bases at V and 2 bases at J, with 12 bases between. The CDR3 covers 15 residues. CDR3 DNA sequence: TGTGCCAGCAGCTCCGGGGCGGGAACTGGAAACACCATATATTTT. Encoded protein: CASSSGAGTGNTIYF.

V gene TRBV29-1 combines with J gene TRBJ2-2, with TRBD1 matching 7 bases. The CDR3 extends over 15 amino acids. Germline V gene lookup returns CDR1 SQVTM and CDR2 ANQGSEA. The V and J ends lost 5 bases and 0 bases, in that order; junction bases with no gene match: 6. The CDR3 DNA follows: TGCAGCGTTCACAGGGGTCCGCCGAACACCGGGGAGCTGTTTTTT. Protein: CSVHRGPPNTGELFF.

This clonotype was seen repeatedly, ten times or more. The rearrangement joins TRBV28 to TRBJ2-4; 7 bases are a match to TRBD1. The CDR3 runs to 14 residues. The germline CDR1 and CDR2 sequences are MDHEN and SYDVKM. Trimming removed 4 bases from V and 9 bases from J; junction bases left unmatched: 9. CDR3 protein: CASSSRQGRGIQYF. DNA of the CDR3: TGTGCCAGCAGTTCGCGACAGGGCCGTGGCATTCAGTACTTC.

The chain employs TRBV11-1 and TRBJ2-2; D not certain. CDR3 length: 11 amino acids. The ends were cut back, 5 bases at V and 8 bases at J, with 6 bases in the middle. CDR1 is SGHAT and CDR2 is FQDESV in the germline V gene (reference sequence). The CDR3 region is CASSHYGELFF. CDR3 sequence (DNA): TGTGCCAGCAGCCACTATGGGGAGCTGTTTTTT.

This clonotype was picked up a small number of times. The V and J genes are TRBV5-8 and TRBJ1-2; D not resolved. The germline V gene encodes CDR1 SGHTS and CDR2 YDEGEE. The CDR3 is 15 residues long. V lost 6 bases and J lost 2, with 17 bases in between. CDR3 region: CASTLAGDPNYGYTF. CDR3 DNA sequence: TGTGCCAGCACCTTAGCGGGTGATCCCAACTATGGCTACACCTTC. The full variable domain, rest sourced from reference TRBV5-8 and TRBJ1-2, is EAGVTQSPTHLIKTRGQQATLRCSPISGHTSVYWYQQALGLGLQFLLWYDEGEERNRGNFPPRFSGRQFPNYSSELNVNALELEDSALYLCASTLAGDPNYGYTFGSGTRLTVV.

This clonotype showed up just a few times. V gene TRBV20-1 combines with J gene TRBJ2-7; D remains unclear. V dropped 6 bases and J dropped 1 base, with 16 bases sitting between them. The CDR3 is 14 amino acids. In germline, CDR1 is DFQATT, CDR2 SNEGSKA (reference sequence). DNA of the CDR3: TGCAGTGCCTCAAACAGTCCTCTTTCCTACGAGCAGTACTTC. Amino acids: CSASNSPLSYEQYF.

With respect to this clonotype: One end of the junction is discordant with germline, which a read error may explain. The genes are TRBV6-1 and TRBJ1-1, with 12 bases fitting TRBD1. The CDR3 is 15 amino acids. CDR1 is MNHNS, CDR2 SASEGT, per germline. DNA of the CDR3: TGTGCCAGCAGTACCCTGGGGACAGGGGGCGAAGGAGCTCTCTTT. Amino acid sequence: CASSTLGTGGEGALF.

At least ten counts were recorded for this clonotype. V gene TRBV2 combines with J gene TRBJ1-3; TRBD1 agrees at 7 bases. CDR1 is SNHLY, CDR2 FYNNEI, per germline. The CDR3 consists of 15 residues. Unmatched junction bases numbered 1, after V lost 1 base and J lost 1 base. In DNA, the CDR3 is TGTGCCAGCAGTGAAGAGACAGGGTCTGGAAACACCATATATTTT. Protein: CASSEETGSGNTIYF.

The DNA for the CDR3 is TGCAGCGTTGGGCGCCCAGGACAGGGGAACACTGAAGCTTTCTTT. Amino acids: CSVGRPGQGNTEAFF. This sequence joins TRBV29-1 and TRBJ1-1; 8 nucleotides match TRBD1. This CDR3 contains 15 residues. The germline gives CDR1 SQVTM, CDR2 ANQGSEA. Germline trimming cut 4 bases from V and 1 base from J; bases unmatched to any gene: 8.

This clonotype was seen repeatedly, ten times or more. The chain has TRBV7-2 and TRBJ2-5; no clear D gene. Germline V gene data show CDR1 as SGHTA and CDR2 as FQGNSA. The CDR3 sequence is 14 residues long. Trimming removed 0 bases at V and 2 bases at J, with 7 bases between. CDR3 in amino acids: CASSLALLQETQYF. The CDR3 nucleotides are TGTGCCAGCAGCTTAGCCCTATTACAAGAGACCCAGTACTTC.

The chain has TRBV27 and TRBJ2-2; TRBD1 agrees at 7 bases. The germline V gene encodes CDR1 MNHEY and CDR2 SMNVEV (reference sequence). This CDR3 spans 16 amino acids. V gave up 6 bases and J gave up 3 bases; unmatched junction bases: 10. CDR3 loop: CASRTDRVSDTGELFF. Here the CDR3 DNA reads TGTGCCAGCAGAACAGACAGGGTGAGCGACACCGGGGAGCTGTTTTTT.

The chain is built from TRBV27 and TRBJ1-5, with D perhaps matching TRBD1 (6 bases). Trimming removed 2 bases from V and 4 bases from J, with 12 bases in between. This CDR3 is built from 15 residues. Looked up from germline, CDR1 is MNHEY and CDR2 is SMNVEV (reference sequence). The CDR3 reads CASSLKAGVNQPQHF. The CDR3 nucleotides are TGTGCCAGCAGTTTAAAAGCAGGGGTTAATCAGCCCCAGCATTTT.